This TCR beta chain was sequenced in a study of T cell repertoires in cytomegalovirus infection. As for the study in general: CMV infection together with matching HLA type was indicated by public TCR beta signatures. Regarding the study as a whole: Ex vivo responses were dominated by HLA-C-restricted CMV-specific TCR beta clonotypes. Summed public TCR beta family frequency identified CMV carriers bearing the relevant HLA.

MiXCR, run by TCRdb on the reads, gives a single entry per CDR3 protein. The repertoire holds 350,000 to 400,000 distinct CDR3 sequences, with 34% as singletons. The germline V gene encodes CDR1 MNHEY and CDR2 SVGAGI. The CDR3 runs 14 residues. V lost 6 bases and J 1 base, leaving 9 bases between the germline ends. This clonotype was observed a few times. Its cognate antigen is unknown. V is TRBV6-5 and J is TRBJ2-2; D unresolved. The sample here was cultured PBMCs, taken from culture after CMV antigen stimulation. This TCR was sampled from a human donor in good health (CMV status not recorded). Some clones in this sample may be carry-over from other donors' samples. CDR3 in DNA: TGTGCCAGCAGAAACCCGTTGAACACCGGGGAGCTGTTTTTT. Translated: CASRNPLNTGELFF.